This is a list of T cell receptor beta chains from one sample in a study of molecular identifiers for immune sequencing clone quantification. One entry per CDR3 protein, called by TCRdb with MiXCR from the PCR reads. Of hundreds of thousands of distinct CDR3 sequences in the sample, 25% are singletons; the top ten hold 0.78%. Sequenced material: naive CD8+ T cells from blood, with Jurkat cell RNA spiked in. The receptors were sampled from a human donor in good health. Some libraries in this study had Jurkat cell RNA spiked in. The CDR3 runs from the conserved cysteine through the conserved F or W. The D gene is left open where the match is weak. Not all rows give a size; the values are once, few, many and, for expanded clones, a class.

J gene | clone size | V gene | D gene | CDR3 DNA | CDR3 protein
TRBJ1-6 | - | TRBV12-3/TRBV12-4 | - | TGTGCCAGCAAACCACGTGGGGGGGCGGAAAATTCACCCCTCCACTTT | CASKPRGGAENSPLHF
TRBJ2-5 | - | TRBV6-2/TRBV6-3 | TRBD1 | TGTGCCAGCAGTTACCCGGGACAGGGTGTAGAGACCCAGTACTTC | CASSYPGQGVETQYF
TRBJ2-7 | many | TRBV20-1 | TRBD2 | TGCAGTGCTCGTACCGGGACTAGCCTAGAGCAGTACTTC | CSARTGTSLEQYF
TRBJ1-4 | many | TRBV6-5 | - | TGTGCCAGCAGTGCTACCGGGACATCAACTGAAAAACTGTTTTTT | CASSATGTSTEKLFF
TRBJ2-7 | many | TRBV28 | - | TGTGCCAGCAGCCGGGGACTTCTGGCCTACGAGCAGTACTTC | CASSRGLLAYEQYF
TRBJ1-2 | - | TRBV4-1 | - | TGCGCCAGCAGCAACCTCCCCGGTTTAGCTAACTATGGCTACACCTTC | CASSNLPGLANYGYTF
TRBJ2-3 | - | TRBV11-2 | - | TGTGCCAGCAGCGTAGAGGCCGGCGGGGATACGCAGTATTTT | CASSVEAGGDTQYF
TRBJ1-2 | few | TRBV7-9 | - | TGTGCCAGCAGCTCAACCGACCCCTCGATGTTTGGCTACACCTTC | CASSSTDPSMFGYTF
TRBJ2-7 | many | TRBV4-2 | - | TGTGCCAGCAGCCAAGATGTGGCGGAGCACTACGAGCAGTACTTC | CASSQDVAEHYEQYF
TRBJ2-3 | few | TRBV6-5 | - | TGTGCCAGCAGTTCCTGGGGACGTCCCACAGATACGCAGTATTTT | CASSSWGRPTDTQYF
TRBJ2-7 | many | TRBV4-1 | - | TGCGCCAGCAGATTTGACGAAGCCGGGACCTACGAGCAGTACTTC | CASRFDEAGTYEQYF
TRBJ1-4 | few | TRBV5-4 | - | TGTGCCAGCAGCCAGAAATGGGGTGAAGGAAAACTGTTTTTT | CASSQKWGEGKLFF
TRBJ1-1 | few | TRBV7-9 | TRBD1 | TGTGCCAGCAGTCCCGTAGAGGGGGCCCAGGGTTCCGACACTGAAGCTTTCTTT | CASSPVEGAQGSDTEAFF
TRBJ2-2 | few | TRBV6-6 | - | TGTGCCAGCAGTTACCTTGCAGGGAAGAACACCGGGGAGCTGTTTTTT | CASSYLAGKNTGELFF